This TCR beta chain is from a study of T cell responses to AZD1222 COVID-19 vaccine (dated by TCRdb to 2020 to 2023). About the investigation overall: A total of approximately 230 trial participants underwent TCR sequencing, of whom 207 received two doses of AZD1222 and approximately 25 received two doses of the MenACWY control vaccine. Enrollment into the trials was organized by age into subgroups of 18-55, 56-69 and 70-plus years, and those subgroups contained about 150, 27 and 61 TCR-sequenced participants, respectively. The full study reports these points: The 56-69-year group was small, and its depth increase did not reach significance, likely because of low power. CD4 TCRs associated with the vaccine covered the entire spike protein, and the dominant responses were in regions 160-218 and 743-854. Conclusions about previously exposed vaccinees are limited, since just five to seven AZD1222 recipients were seropositive for SARS-CoV-2 at baseline. Participants were mostly white British and included more females than males, and it was suggested by the authors that clonal diversity may have been underestimated. Reportedly, close to half of the unique spike-specific TCRs recognized epitopes lying outside the regions that are mutated in the B.1.351 and B.1.1.7 variants. Because no samples from the day 14 peak response were available, repertoires could be characterized only after the peak T cell response. A significant rise in spike-specific TCR breadth and depth was observed after two AZD1222 doses relative to day 0 and relative to MenACWY recipients.

The CDR3 regions of human TCRbeta chains were subjected to immunosequencing. The study's processing was this. TCRs in the repertoires were matched against a reference library of SARS-CoV-2-specific TCRs that had been generated with the MIRA antigen-specificity platform. Breadth meant the fraction of unique TCRs that were SARS-CoV-2-associated, whereas depth meant the fraction of total T cells that were SARS-CoV-2-associated. Using the MIRA data, each spike-specific TCR was mapped to the spike region that the TCR reacts to and placed in a CD4 or CD8 class. Log10-transformed breadth and depth values were compared by one-way ANOVA with Sidak's multiple comparisons tests. What TCRdb holds here is the immuneACCESS table cut down to in-frame rearrangements. Part of the clones is not present; checked against another copy, under half of the missing clones reflect an unresolved V gene, and the others are unexplained. V, J and clone size reflect that table, while D and trimming were determined from the DNA. In all, the sample holds tens of thousands of clones, and about nine tenths of those were seen once. Around 7% of the sample rests with the top ten.

Worth noting for this clone: It lacks a known antigen. Base quality data are lacking; no much larger clone is found one base away.

Including the terminal cysteine and phenylalanine, the CDR3 comprises 11 residues. Of the read, only the CDR3 DNA is kept; its 33 bases are in frame from base 1. A distance of 2 bases separates the germline ends of V and J, which lose 5 bases and 0 bases respectively. What this sample's time point label stands for: about 28 days (+/-7) after the second vaccine dose. Because spike-specific TCR depth and breadth did not differ between the two schedules, AZD1222 recipients who got a second dose at roughly 4 weeks were pooled with those who got a second dose at roughly 12 weeks. Samples from vaccinated people were obtained from the UK trials COV001 and COV002, which included a single-blind randomized controlled phase 2/3 trial of AZD1222 (ChAdOx1 nCoV-19) in healthy adults. Trial participant PBMC samples were collected at day 0 and day 28 after the second dose for TCRbeta chain sequencing.

This sequence originates from an adult who received the AZD1222 COVID-19 vaccine. This chain is built from TRBV12-3 or TRBV12-4 and TRBJ2-7; no confident D gene assignment can be made. Sequencing used peripheral blood, obtained 28 days after the second AZD1222 dose. The sequenced DNA is TGTGCCAGCAGTGGCTCCTACGAGCAGTACTTC. Its amino acids are CASSGSYEQYF.